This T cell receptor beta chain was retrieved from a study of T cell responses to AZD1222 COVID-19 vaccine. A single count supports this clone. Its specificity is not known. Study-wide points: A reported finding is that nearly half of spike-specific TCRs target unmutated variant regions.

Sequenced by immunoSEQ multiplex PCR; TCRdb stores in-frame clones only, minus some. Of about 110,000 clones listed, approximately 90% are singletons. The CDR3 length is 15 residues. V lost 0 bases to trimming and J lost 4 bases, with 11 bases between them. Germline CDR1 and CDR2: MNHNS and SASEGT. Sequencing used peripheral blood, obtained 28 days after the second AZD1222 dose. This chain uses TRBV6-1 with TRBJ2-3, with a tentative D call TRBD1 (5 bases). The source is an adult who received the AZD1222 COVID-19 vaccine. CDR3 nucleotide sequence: TGTGCCAGCAGTGAAGCGTGGACAATTCCAGATACGCAGTATTTT. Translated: CASSEAWTIPDTQYF.